This T cell receptor beta chain was retrieved from a study of shared clonotypes between healthy human individuals. Repertoires were generated with immunoSEQ multiplex PCR, while TCRdb's copy carries only in-frame clones and drops some. The table lists 2 million to 2.5 million clones, approximately 94% of them singletons. The CDR3 is made up of 15 amino acids. Trimming took 6 bases from V and 0 from J, leaving 12 bases between them. Germline loops: CDR1 SNHLY, CDR2 FYNNEI. The sequence derives from a man younger than 35 in good health. The source material was naive CD4+ T cells sorted from blood. This sample's subset: CD45RA+ positively selected. This chain connects TRBV2 to TRBJ1-5; D not certain. The CDR3 nucleotides are TGTGCCAGCAGCTTGACACCTTATAGCAATCAGCCCCAGCATTTT. Residues: CASSLTPYSNQPQHF. Full variable domain (outside the CDR3, taken from reference TRBV2 and TRBJ1-5): EPEVTQTPSHQVTQMGQEVILRCVPISNHLYFYWYRQILGQKVEFLVSFYNNEISEKSEIFDDQFSVERPDGSNFTLKIRSTKLEDSAMYFCASSLTPYSNQPQHFGDGTRLSIL.